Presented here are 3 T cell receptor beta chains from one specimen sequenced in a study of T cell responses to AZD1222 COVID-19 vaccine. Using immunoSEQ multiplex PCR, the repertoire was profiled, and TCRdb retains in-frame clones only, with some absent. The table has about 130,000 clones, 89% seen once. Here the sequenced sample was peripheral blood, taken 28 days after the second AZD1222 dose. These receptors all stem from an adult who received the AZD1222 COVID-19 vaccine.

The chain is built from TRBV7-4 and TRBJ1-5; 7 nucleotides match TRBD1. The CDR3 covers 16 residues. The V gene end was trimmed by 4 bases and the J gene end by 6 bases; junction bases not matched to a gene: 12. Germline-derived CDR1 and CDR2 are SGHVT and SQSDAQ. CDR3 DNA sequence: TGTGCCAGCAGCTGTATCTCTCGGGACAGTTTTCAGCCCCAGCATTTT. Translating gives CASSCISRDSFQPQHF.

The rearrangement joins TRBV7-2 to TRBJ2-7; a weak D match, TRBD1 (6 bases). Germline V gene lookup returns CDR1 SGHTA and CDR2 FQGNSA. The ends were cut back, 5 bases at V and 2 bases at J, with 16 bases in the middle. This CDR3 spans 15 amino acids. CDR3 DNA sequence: TGTGCCAGCAGCGCTAGCTTAAACAGGGCCTACGAGCAGTACTTC. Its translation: CASSASLNRAYEQYF.

The CDR3 loop reads CASSYNGQSYGYTF. The CDR3 region has the DNA TGTGCCAGCAGTTATAACGGGCAGAGCTATGGCTACACCTTC. This rearrangement joins TRBV6-5 to TRBJ1-2; D ambiguous. CDR1 MNHEY and CDR2 SVGAGI come from the germline V gene. The CDR3 contains 14 residues. The ends were cut back, 3 bases at V and 4 bases at J, with 12 bases in the middle.